This is a list of T cell receptor beta chains from one sample in a study of cytomegalovirus exposure and HLA in healthy donors. Clones were read by immunoSEQ multiplex PCR, and TCRdb kept only the in-frame ones, dropping some. The repertoire includes about 190,000 clones, about 69% of them detected once, and more than 4.5% sits in the top ten. Source material: PBMCs. The source is a man between 25 and 39 years old in good health and CMV-seropositive. The CDR3 runs from the conserved cysteine through the conserved F or W. The order of the fields is J gene, clone size, V gene, D gene, CDR3 DNA, CDR3 protein. The D gene is left open where the match is weak. Clone size, where shown, is once, few, many, or a class for clones that have expanded.

TRBJ1-5 - TRBV5-3 - TGTGCCAGAAGCTCAGGAAGGAATCAGCCCCAGCATTTT CARSSGRNQPQHF
TRBJ2-1 - TRBV19 TRBD2 TGTGCCAGTAGTTTAACTAGCGGGGGTGGTGAGTTCTTC CASSLTSGGGEFF
TRBJ1-1 - TRBV4-1 TRBD1 TGCGCCAGCAGCCAGGCCTCTTTTAGGGGGCCCACTGAAGCTTTCTTT CASSQASFRGPTEAFF
TRBJ2-1 - TRBV7-9 - TGTGCCAGTTCGCGGGCTAATGAGCAGTTCTTC CASSRANEQFF
TRBJ2-3 few TRBV9 - TGTGCCAGCAGCGTAGGTGTTGGCCCTCCGCAGTATTTT CASSVGVGPPQYF
TRBJ1-2 many TRBV5-4 - TGTGCCAGCAGCTCAAGGGGGGGGTACTATGGCTACACCTTC CASSSRGGYYGYTF
TRBJ2-3 - TRBV19 - TGTGCCAGTGGTGGCGGGGGCACAGATACGCAGTATTTT CASGGGGTDTQYF
TRBJ2-1 - TRBV27 - TGTGCCAGCAGTCCCGCGGGGCTAGTCAATGAGCAGTTCTTC CASSPAGLVNEQFF
TRBJ2-1 - TRBV6-5 TRBD2 TGTGCCAGCAGTGCTAGCGGGAGTATGAATGAGCAGTTCTTC CASSASGSMNEQFF
TRBJ2-7 - TRBV21-1 - - CASSKRGEVAGGIAYEQYF
TRBJ1-2 - TRBV6-5 - TGTGCCAGCAGATACGATCCAGACTATGGCTACACCTTC CASRYDPDYGYTF
TRBJ1-1 - TRBV7-2 TRBD1 TGTGCCAGCAGCTTCCGGGTGGCAGGGGGCGGAGGGGTGAACACTGAAGCTTTCTTT CASSFRVAGGGGVNTEAFF
TRBJ2-1 - TRBV7-9 TRBD2 TGTTCCAGCAGCCCCAGGCGGCGGGAGTCGTGGAATGAGCAGTTCTTC CSSSPRRRESWNEQFF
TRBJ1-2 few TRBV27 TRBD1 TGTGCCAGCAGTCCCCTGACAGGGACCTATGGCTACACCTTC CASSPLTGTYGYTF
TRBJ1-2 - TRBV29-1 TRBD1 TGCAGCGTTGGGACAGGGGAACGGTATGGCTACACCTTC CSVGTGERYGYTF
TRBJ2-7 - TRBV11-2 - TGTGCCAGCAGACTACGATCCTCAGGGCCCTACGAGCAGTACTTC CASRLRSSGPYEQYF
TRBJ1-1 - TRBV19 TRBD1 TGTGCCAGTAGTATTTTACCAGGACAGGGGGGCCCTGAAGCTTTCTTT CASSILPGQGGPEAFF
TRBJ2-5 few TRBV27 TRBD2 TGTGCCAGCAGTCCGTTAGCGGGAGCTTTGGAGACCCAGTACTTC CASSPLAGALETQYF